This T cell receptor beta chain was sequenced for a study of identical twins. This clonotype was detected a few times. Carrying unique molecular identifiers, the cDNA also gained a universal primer site through template switching. TCRdb re-derived calls from the 5' RACE reads in MiXCR, one entry per CDR3 protein. The sample holds 1.5 million to 2 million distinct CDR3 sequences, around 29% seen once. The CDR3 covers 16 residues. In germline, CDR1 is MGHRA, CDR2 YSYEKL. V was clipped by 11 bases and J by 2 bases; unmatched bases: 18. The sequence came from a newborn girl in good health. The chain combines TRBV4-1 with TRBJ2-7; 7 positions agree with TRBD1. The sequenced material came from cord blood. CDR3 coding DNA: TGCGCCGGCGGCCAAGAGATGACAGGGTCAGCCTACGAGCAGTACTTC. Its protein is CAGGQEMTGSAYEQYF.